These 30 T cell receptor beta chains came from one sample sequenced in a study of blood T cells in healthy people across ages. A second PCR of about 6 to 12 cycles used a sample-barcoded 5' primer and a J-beta primer mix. TCRdb recomputed calls from the 5' RACE reads with MiXCR, one row per CDR3 protein. This sample has some 710,000 distinct CDR3 sequences, with 35% to 50% found just once. Input material: blood. These receptors came from an elderly man in good health.

This sequence joins TRBV3-1 and TRBJ1-5; no clear D gene. The CDR3 is made up of 15 amino acids. The germline V gene encodes CDR1 LGHDT and CDR2 YNNKEL (reference sequence). V was shortened by 0 bases and J by 5 bases, with 11 bases between the two germline ends. CDR3: CASSQDGAFYQPQHF. The CDR3 DNA reads as TGTGCCAGCAGCCAAGATGGCGCATTTTATCAGCCCCAGCATTTT.

V usage is TRBV20-1 and J usage is TRBJ2-1; 10 nucleotides agree with TRBD2. Trimming took 7 bases from V and 15 from J; bases not matched to a gene: 18. Looked up from germline, CDR1 is DFQATT and CDR2 is SNEGSKA (reference sequence). The CDR3 has 14 amino acids. The CDR3 protein is CSVKAALAGTDPFF. In nucleotides, the CDR3 is TGCAGTGTTAAAGCGGCACTAGCGGGGACAGACCCGTTCTTC.

This CDR3 is CASSQPSREQYF. The CDR3 DNA reads as TGTGCCAGCAGCCAACCTTCTCGGGAGCAGTACTTC. The chain has TRBV11-2 and TRBJ2-4, with a possible D match to TRBD2 (6 bases). Germline lookup yields CDR1 SGHAT and CDR2 FQNNGV. Trimming pared 5 bases from V and 13 bases from J, leaving 15 bases between. The CDR3 totals 12 residues.

The rearrangement joins TRBV25-1 to TRBJ1-1; no reliable D call. The CDR3 covers 15 residues. The germline V gene encodes CDR1 MGHDK and CDR2 SYGVNS. V lost 2 bases, J lost 1 base, and 11 bases lay in between. CDR3 in amino acids: CASSEHSVWNTEAFF. Written as DNA, the CDR3 is TGTGCCAGCAGTGAACATAGTGTATGGAACACTGAAGCTTTCTTT.

The chain recombines TRBV11-2 with TRBJ2-1, with TRBD2 matching over 7 bases. J lost 10 bases, V lost 5 bases, and 14 bases had no gene match. From germline, CDR1 is SGHAT and CDR2 FQNNGV. The CDR3 consists of 15 residues. CDR3 region: CASSVQVGGSREQFF. The CDR3 nucleotides are TGTGCCAGCAGCGTTCAGGTGGGGGGGTCTCGGGAGCAGTTCTTC.

This sequence joins TRBV7-9 and TRBJ2-1, with 10 bases identical to TRBD1. V dropped 11 bases and J dropped 6; count of bases not matched to a gene: 16. Per the germline V gene, CDR1 is SEHNR and CDR2 is FQNEAQ (reference sequence). This CDR3 has 16 residues. The CDR3: CALIPGQGFSGNEQFF. In DNA form, the CDR3 reads TGTGCCCTGATACCGGGACAGGGGTTCTCGGGCAATGAGCAGTTCTTC. The variable domain in full, completed from reference TRBV7-9 and TRBJ2-1, reads DTGVSQNPRHKITKRGQNVTFRCDPISEHNRLYWYRQTLGQGPEFLTYFQNEAQLEKSRLLSDRFSAERPKGSFSTLEIQRTEQGDSAMYLCALIPGQGFSGNEQFFGPGTRLTVL.

The V and J genes are TRBV7-2 and TRBJ2-5, with 13 positions matching TRBD2. CDR1 is SGHTA and CDR2 is FQGNSA in the germline V gene. The ends lost 10 bases at V and 1 base at J; junction bases unmatched: 6. The CDR3 loop spans 15 amino acids. The CDR3 protein is CATRTSGSSQETQYF. The CDR3 nucleotides read TGTGCCACCAGGACTAGCGGGAGCTCCCAAGAGACCCAGTACTTC.

This clonotype was counted only a few times. The chain uses TRBV28 and TRBJ1-1; possible D gene TRBD1, 6 bases. CDR1 and CDR2 from the germline V gene are MDHEN and SYDVKM. With 7 bases removed from V and 6 bases from J, the gap between germline ends came to 21 bases. The CDR3 is 15 residues long. This CDR3 reads CASNPPGDVISEAFF. CDR3 in DNA: TGTGCCAGCAATCCCCCAGGGGACGTCATTTCTGAAGCTTTCTTT.

The chain joins TRBV11-2 to TRBJ2-7, with 8 nucleotides matching TRBD2. Germline CDR1 and CDR2: SGHAT and FQNNGV. The CDR3 loop spans 16 amino acids. The ends lost 1 base at V and 6 bases at J; junction bases unmatched: 11. CDR3 nucleotide sequence: TGTGCCAGCAGCTTAGTGCCAGTAATCGGGACTAGCGAGCAGTACTTC. Its protein product is CASSLVPVIGTSEQYF. Full variable domain (rest looked up from reference TRBV11-2 and TRBJ2-7): EAGVAQSPRYKIIEKRQSVAFWCNPISGHATLYWYQQILGQGPKLLIQFQNNGVVDDSQLPKDRFSAERLKGVDSTLKIQPAKLEDSAVYLCASSLVPVIGTSEQYFGPGTRLTVT.

The rearrangement links TRBV5-1 to TRBJ2-3, with 14 bases identical to TRBD2. This CDR3 region has 18 residues. Germline V gives CDR1 SGHRS, CDR2 YFSETQ. V shed 4 bases and J 4 bases; nucleotides not matched to a gene: 11. CDR3 nucleotide sequence: TGCGCCAGCAGCCCACCGGGACTAGCGGGAGAGTCCCCAGATACGCAGTATTTT. Residues: CASSPPGLAGESPDTQYF.

In this sample, this clonotype turned up many times. For the CDR3, the DNA is TGTGCCTGGAGTCACGGGAGGGCCGGGAATGAGCAGTTCTTC. Encoded protein: CAWSHGRAGNEQFF. This chain links TRBV30 with TRBJ2-1, with TRBD2 identical over 8 bases. The CDR3 sequence is 14 residues long. Germline V CDR1 and CDR2: GTSNPN, SVGIG (reference sequence). The V segment lost 2 bases and the J segment 7 bases; nucleotides outside the gene matches: 7.

This clonotype occurred a few times. The rearrangement links TRBV10-3 to TRBJ2-2; D may be TRBD2 (5 bases). Germline V gene data show CDR1 as ENHRY and CDR2 as SYGVKD. V lost 5 bases and J 6 bases, leaving 13 bases between the germline ends. The CDR3 extends over 14 amino acids. CDR3 residues: CAISPAGGPGELFF. CDR3 DNA sequence: TGTGCCATCAGTCCCGCGGGCGGCCCCGGGGAGCTGTTTTTT.

The CDR3 sequence: CSVDGGYETQYF. CDR3 nucleotide sequence: TGCAGCGTTGACGGGGGGTATGAGACCCAGTACTTC. The V call is TRBV29-1, the J call TRBJ2-4, with 7 bases fitting TRBD2. The DNA matches TRBJ2-5 better at its end, which makes the J call doubtful. The CDR3 has 12 amino acids. The germline V gene has CDR1 SQVTM and CDR2 ANQGSEA.

The gene calls are TRBV20-1 and TRBJ2-2; a possible D gene is TRBD2 (6 bases). The V and J ends lost 2 bases and 7 bases respectively, with 14 bases between them. Germline CDR1 DFQATT, CDR2 SNEGSKA (reference sequence). This CDR3 spans 14 amino acids. The chain's CDR3 is CSARPLREHGELFF. The CDR3, as DNA: TGCAGTGCTAGACCCCTCCGGGAGCACGGGGAGCTGTTTTTT.

In the case of this clonotype: A much larger clonotype is one base distant, so this may be a read error. The J gene is TRBJ2-3, the V gene TRBV7-9, with TRBD2 identical over 15 bases. Germline loops: CDR1 SEHNR, CDR2 FQNEAQ (reference sequence). CDR3 length: 19 amino acids. CDR3 sequence: CASSSGLAGGLISTDAQYF. In DNA form, the CDR3 reads TGTGCCAGCAGCTCGGGACTAGCGGGAGGTTTGATTAGCACAGATGCGCAGTATTTT. Combining the CDR3 with reference TRBV7-9 and TRBJ2-3 gives the whole variable domain DTGVSQNPRHKITKRGQNVTFRCDPISEHNRLYWYRQTLGQGPEFLTYFQNEAQLEKSRLLSDRFSAERPKGSFSTLEIQRTEQGDSAMYLCASSSGLAGGLISTDAQYFGPGTRLTVL.

The chain joins TRBV19 to TRBJ1-6, with D perhaps TRBD1 (6 bases). From germline, CDR1 is LNHDA and CDR2 SQIVND (reference sequence). The ends were cut back, 4 bases at V and 0 bases at J, with 13 bases in the middle. The CDR3 loop spans 17 amino acids. The CDR3 loop is CASSTRQESSYNSPLHF. For the CDR3, the DNA is TGTGCCAGTAGTACTCGACAGGAGAGCTCCTATAATTCACCCCTCCACTTT. The variable domain in full, with the rest retrieved from reference TRBV19 and TRBJ1-6, is DGGITQSPKYLFRKEGQNVTLSCEQNLNHDAMYWYRQDPGQGLRLIYYSQIVNDFQKGDIAEGYSVSREKKESFPLTVTSAQKNPTAFYLCASSTRQESSYNSPLHFGNGTRLTVT.

This clonotype was detected only once. The chain combines TRBV24-1 with TRBJ2-1; 11 nucleotides line up with TRBD2. V dropped 7 bases and J dropped 2; count of bases not matched to a gene: 9. This CDR3 has 17 amino acids. Looked up from germline, CDR1 is KGHDR and CDR2 is SFDVKD. CDR3 residues: CATSGTSGSVAYNEQFF. As DNA, the CDR3 is TGTGCCACCAGCGGCACTAGCGGGAGTGTCGCCTACAATGAGCAGTTCTTC.

This chain uses TRBV10-3 with TRBJ2-7; D is unclear. Per the germline V gene, CDR1 is ENHRY and CDR2 is SYGVKD. This CDR3 comprises 16 residues. V lost 0 bases to trimming and J lost 0 bases, with 12 bases between them. The DNA of the CDR3 is TGTGCCATCAGTGAGTCCCGCTTGGTAGGCTCCTACGAGCAGTACTTC. Translation: CAISESRLVGSYEQYF.

The chain recombines TRBV7-2 with TRBJ1-5; a weak D match, TRBD1 (5 bases). Germline CDR1 is SGHTA and CDR2 is FQGNSA. V lost 2 bases and J 3 bases, leaving 14 bases between the germline ends. The CDR3 extends over 16 amino acids. CDR3 residues: CASSLQGEAYNQPQHF. CDR3 sequence (DNA): TGTGCCAGCAGCTTACAAGGGGAGGCCTACAATCAGCCCCAGCATTTT.

The chain combines TRBV11-2 with TRBJ2-6; TRBD2 is a possible D gene (6 bases). The CDR3 covers 15 residues. CDR1 is SGHAT and CDR2 is FQNNGV in the germline V gene. Trimming stripped 5 bases from V and 4 bases from J, with 12 bases between. Written as DNA, the CDR3 is TGTGCCAGCAGCGCCGCGGGGACCGGGGCCAACGTCCTGACTTTC. Its translation: CASSAAGTGANVLTF.

This chain connects TRBV2 to TRBJ2-3, with no clear D. This CDR3 region has 14 residues. Trimming took 1 base from V and 2 from J, leaving 7 bases between them. CDR1 is SNHLY, CDR2 FYNNEI, per germline. CDR3 bases: TGTGCCAGCAGTGAAGAAAAGGCCACAGATACGCAGTATTTT. Translation gives CASSEEKATDTQYF.

This clonotype was observed a handful of times. The J gene is TRBJ2-7, the V gene TRBV7-2; the D is unclear. Trimming stripped 6 bases from V and 3 bases from J, with 9 bases between. The CDR3 contains 12 residues. Germline loops: CDR1 SGHTA, CDR2 FQGNSA. The CDR3 nucleotides are TGTGCCAGCAGTAGTTCAGTCTACGAGCAGTACTTC. This encodes CASSSSVYEQYF.

This chain connects TRBV7-2 to TRBJ1-1; the match to TRBD1 covers 11 bases. The V gene's germline CDR1 is SGHTA and CDR2 FQGNSA. The CDR3 loop spans 15 amino acids. The V segment lost 5 bases and the J segment 1 base; nucleotides outside the gene matches: 3. The CDR3 here is CASSRGTGGNTEAFF. The DNA for the CDR3 is TGTGCCAGCAGCCGAGGGACAGGGGGGAACACTGAAGCTTTCTTT. The full variable domain, its missing parts supplied by reference TRBV7-2 and TRBJ1-1, is GAGVSQSPSNKVTEKGKDVELRCDPISGHTALYWYRQSLGQGLEFLIYFQGNSAPDKSGLPSDRFSAERTGGSVSTLTIQRTQQEDSAVYLCASSRGTGGNTEAFFGQGTRLTVV.

This clonotype was found a few times. This chain connects TRBV11-2 to TRBJ2-7; the match to TRBD2 covers 12 bases. The better agreement between TRBJ2-4 and the DNA end casts doubt on the J call. The CDR3 is made up of 16 amino acids. Germline V lookup: CDR1 SGHAT, CDR2 FQNNGV. CDR3 bases: TGTGCCAGCAGCCCAACCCTAGCGGGAGGGGGAAACATTCAGTACTTC. This codes for CASSPTLAGGGNIQYF.

The CDR3 sequence: CANVGTGTSGKFSYEQYF. The CDR3 coding sequence is TGTGCCAACGTCGGTACCGGGACTAGCGGGAAATTTTCCTACGAGCAGTACTTC. The chain recombines TRBV25-1 with TRBJ2-7, with 13 bases identical to TRBD2. The length of the CDR3 is 18 residues. Germline values: CDR1 MGHDK, CDR2 SYGVNS. V gave up 10 bases and J gave up 1 base; unmatched junction bases: 16.

Concerning this clonotype: This may stem from a read error, because a much larger clone lies one nucleotide away. The chain links TRBV12-3 or TRBV12-4 to TRBJ1-6, with a tentative D call TRBD1 (5 bases). The CDR3 length is 15 residues. CDR3 sequence reads: CTSRPSTVHNSPLHF. The CDR3 DNA reads as TGTACCAGCAGACCCTCGACAGTCCACAATTCACCCCTCCACTTT.

The chain combines TRBV30 with TRBJ1-1; TRBD1 matches at 9 bases. Trimming removed 2 bases from V and 4 bases from J; junction bases left unmatched: 5. Germline CDR1 is GTSNPN and CDR2 is SVGIG (reference sequence). There are 14 residues in the CDR3. CDR3 sequence (DNA): TGTGCCTGGAGTTTCGACAGGGGGGGCACTGAAGCTTTCTTT. As protein: CAWSFDRGGTEAFF. The full variable domain, with the rest looked up from reference TRBV30 and TRBJ1-1, is SQTIHQWPATLVQPVGSPLSLECTVEGTSNPNLYWYRQAAGRGLQLLFYSVGIGQISSEVPQNLSASRPQDRQFILSSKKLLLSDSGFYLCAWSFDRGGTEAFFGQGTRLTVV.

This clonotype has a handful of counts. This chain joins TRBV20-1 and TRBJ2-5, with 10 bases lining up with TRBD1. CDR1 DFQATT and CDR2 SNEGSKA come from the germline V gene (reference sequence). The CDR3 covers 15 residues. Trimming at V came to 1 base and at J to 2 bases, leaving 4 bases not matched to a gene. The CDR3 DNA sequence: TGCAGTGCTAGAGCCCCGGGACAGGGGCAAGAGACCCAGTACTTC. It encodes CSARAPGQGQETQYF.

To note about this clonotype: A junction boundary mismatches the germline segment, possibly from a read error. This rearrangement joins TRBV12-3 or TRBV12-4 to TRBJ2-3; TRBD1 matches at 7 bases. The length of the CDR3 is 14 residues. CDR3 sequence: CVSNPGGSTDTQYF. The DNA of the CDR3 is TGTGTCAGCAACCCAGGGGGTAGCACAGATACGCAGTATTTT.

The chain uses TRBV5-1 and TRBJ2-7; 9 nucleotides agree with TRBD1. The V segment lost 0 bases and the J segment 3 bases; nucleotides outside the gene matches: 4. The CDR3 is 15 amino acids. Germline V gene data show CDR1 as SGHRS and CDR2 as YFSETQ. Here the CDR3 DNA reads TGCGCCAGCAGCTTGGATGGACAGGGGCACTACGAGCAGTACTTC. It encodes CASSLDGQGHYEQYF. The variable domain in full, completed from reference TRBV5-1 and TRBJ2-7, reads KAGVTQTPRYLIKTRGQQVTLSCSPISGHRSVSWYQQTPGQGLQFLFEYFSETQRNKGNFPGRFSGRQFSNSRSEMNVSTLELGDSALYLCASSLDGQGHYEQYFGPGTRLTVT.